The 9 T cell receptor beta chains in this list originate from one sample, sequenced in a study of shared clonotypes between healthy human individuals. Method: immunoSEQ multiplex PCR; TCRdb's copy keeps in-frame clones and lacks some. The table shows 1.5 million to 2.5 million clones, with over 85% occurring only once. Terminally differentiated effector memory CD45RA+ cells were left out of the naive CD8 fraction, which was CD45RO-negative and positively selected for CCR7. The sequenced material came from naive CD8+ T cells sorted from blood. All receptors come from a man between 18 and 35 years old in good health.

This chain joins TRBV7-9 and TRBJ1-4; 7 nucleotides match TRBD1. Germline-derived CDR1 and CDR2 are SEHNR and FQNEAQ (reference sequence). Germline trimming cut 5 bases from V and 0 bases from J; bases unmatched to any gene: 3. CDR3 length: 15 residues. The CDR3 here is CASSLGTATNEKLFF. In DNA, the CDR3 is TGTGCCAGCAGCCTGGGGACAGCAACTAATGAAAAACTGTTTTTT.

V usage is TRBV1 and J usage is TRBJ2-5; the D call of TRBD2 is as the table states it, not checked on the DNA. TRBV1 is noted as a pseudogene. The CDR3 has 18 amino acids. The CDR3 loop is CTSSQDGAGVEIQETQYF. In DNA form, the CDR3 reads TGCACCAGCAGCCAAGATGGAGCGGGGGTCGAGATTCAAGAGACCCAGTACTTC.

CDR3: CASSFSSGDFYNEQFF. DNA for the CDR3: TGTGCCAGCAGTTTTTCTAGCGGAGATTTCTACAATGAGCAGTTCTTC. The chain carries TRBV27 and TRBJ2-1, with 7 positions matching TRBD2. Germline V gives CDR1 MNHEY, CDR2 SMNVEV (reference sequence). V trimming: 3 bases; J trimming: 3 bases; junction bases outside the gene matches: 8. The CDR3 loop spans 16 amino acids.

The chain couples TRBV28 to TRBJ2-7, with a weak D call TRBD1 (7 bases). Trimming cost V 7 bases and J 4 bases, with 26 bases left between them. Per the germline V gene, CDR1 is MDHEN and CDR2 is SYDVKM. This CDR3 is built from 17 residues. In nucleotides, the CDR3 is TGTGCCAGCAACCTCTCAGGGGGGTTTACACCCGGTTACGAGCAGTACTTC. This sequence encodes CASNLSGGFTPGYEQYF.

The chain links TRBV4-2 to TRBJ2-7; no reliable D call. Germline V gene data show CDR1 as LGHNA and CDR2 as YNFKEQ. CDR3 length equals 16 residues. Trimming stripped 4 bases from V and 1 base from J, with 17 bases between. The CDR3 bases are TGTGCCAGCAGCCCCCAAGGAATTGGCGGATCCTACGAGCAGTACTTC. Translation: CASSPQGIGGSYEQYF.

The V call is TRBV30, the J call TRBJ2-1, with D possibly being TRBD1 or TRBD2 (5 bases each). This CDR3 comprises 10 residues. Per the germline V gene, CDR1 is GTSNPN and CDR2 is SVGIG (reference sequence). Trimming stripped 4 bases from V and 9 bases from J, with 7 bases between. The CDR3 nucleotides read TGTGCCTGGATGAGGGGTGAGCAGTTCTTC. Encoded protein: CAWMRGEQFF.

Concerning this clone itself: The identical CDR3 is also encoded by other nucleotide sequences in the sample. The V call is TRBV19, the J call TRBJ2-7, with D possibly being TRBD2 (5 bases). The CDR3 runs to 13 residues. CDR1 and CDR2 from the germline V gene are LNHDA and SQIVND (reference sequence). Trimming removed 5 bases from V and 4 bases from J, with 12 bases in between. The DNA for the CDR3 is TGTGCCAGTAGTGCGGGCCCGGCGTACGAGCAGTACTTC. It encodes CASSAGPAYEQYF.

J is TRBJ2-1 and V is TRBV19; D unresolved. CDR3 length: 13 residues. Germline V CDR1 and CDR2: LNHDA, SQIVND (reference sequence). V shed 7 bases and J shed 0 bases, with 7 bases lying between them. CDR3 in DNA: TGTGCCAGTAACCCGGGCTCCTACAATGAGCAGTTCTTC. This sequence encodes CASNPGSYNEQFF.

The chain couples TRBV29-1 to TRBJ1-5; D remains ambiguous. CDR3 size: 14 residues. Trimming pared 6 bases from V and 2 bases from J, leaving 14 bases between. Germline CDR1 reads SQVTM; CDR2 reads ANQGSEA. CDR3 in DNA: TGCAGCGTCCCCGCCGGGTTGGGCAATCAGCCCCAGCATTTT. Its translation: CSVPAGLGNQPQHF.